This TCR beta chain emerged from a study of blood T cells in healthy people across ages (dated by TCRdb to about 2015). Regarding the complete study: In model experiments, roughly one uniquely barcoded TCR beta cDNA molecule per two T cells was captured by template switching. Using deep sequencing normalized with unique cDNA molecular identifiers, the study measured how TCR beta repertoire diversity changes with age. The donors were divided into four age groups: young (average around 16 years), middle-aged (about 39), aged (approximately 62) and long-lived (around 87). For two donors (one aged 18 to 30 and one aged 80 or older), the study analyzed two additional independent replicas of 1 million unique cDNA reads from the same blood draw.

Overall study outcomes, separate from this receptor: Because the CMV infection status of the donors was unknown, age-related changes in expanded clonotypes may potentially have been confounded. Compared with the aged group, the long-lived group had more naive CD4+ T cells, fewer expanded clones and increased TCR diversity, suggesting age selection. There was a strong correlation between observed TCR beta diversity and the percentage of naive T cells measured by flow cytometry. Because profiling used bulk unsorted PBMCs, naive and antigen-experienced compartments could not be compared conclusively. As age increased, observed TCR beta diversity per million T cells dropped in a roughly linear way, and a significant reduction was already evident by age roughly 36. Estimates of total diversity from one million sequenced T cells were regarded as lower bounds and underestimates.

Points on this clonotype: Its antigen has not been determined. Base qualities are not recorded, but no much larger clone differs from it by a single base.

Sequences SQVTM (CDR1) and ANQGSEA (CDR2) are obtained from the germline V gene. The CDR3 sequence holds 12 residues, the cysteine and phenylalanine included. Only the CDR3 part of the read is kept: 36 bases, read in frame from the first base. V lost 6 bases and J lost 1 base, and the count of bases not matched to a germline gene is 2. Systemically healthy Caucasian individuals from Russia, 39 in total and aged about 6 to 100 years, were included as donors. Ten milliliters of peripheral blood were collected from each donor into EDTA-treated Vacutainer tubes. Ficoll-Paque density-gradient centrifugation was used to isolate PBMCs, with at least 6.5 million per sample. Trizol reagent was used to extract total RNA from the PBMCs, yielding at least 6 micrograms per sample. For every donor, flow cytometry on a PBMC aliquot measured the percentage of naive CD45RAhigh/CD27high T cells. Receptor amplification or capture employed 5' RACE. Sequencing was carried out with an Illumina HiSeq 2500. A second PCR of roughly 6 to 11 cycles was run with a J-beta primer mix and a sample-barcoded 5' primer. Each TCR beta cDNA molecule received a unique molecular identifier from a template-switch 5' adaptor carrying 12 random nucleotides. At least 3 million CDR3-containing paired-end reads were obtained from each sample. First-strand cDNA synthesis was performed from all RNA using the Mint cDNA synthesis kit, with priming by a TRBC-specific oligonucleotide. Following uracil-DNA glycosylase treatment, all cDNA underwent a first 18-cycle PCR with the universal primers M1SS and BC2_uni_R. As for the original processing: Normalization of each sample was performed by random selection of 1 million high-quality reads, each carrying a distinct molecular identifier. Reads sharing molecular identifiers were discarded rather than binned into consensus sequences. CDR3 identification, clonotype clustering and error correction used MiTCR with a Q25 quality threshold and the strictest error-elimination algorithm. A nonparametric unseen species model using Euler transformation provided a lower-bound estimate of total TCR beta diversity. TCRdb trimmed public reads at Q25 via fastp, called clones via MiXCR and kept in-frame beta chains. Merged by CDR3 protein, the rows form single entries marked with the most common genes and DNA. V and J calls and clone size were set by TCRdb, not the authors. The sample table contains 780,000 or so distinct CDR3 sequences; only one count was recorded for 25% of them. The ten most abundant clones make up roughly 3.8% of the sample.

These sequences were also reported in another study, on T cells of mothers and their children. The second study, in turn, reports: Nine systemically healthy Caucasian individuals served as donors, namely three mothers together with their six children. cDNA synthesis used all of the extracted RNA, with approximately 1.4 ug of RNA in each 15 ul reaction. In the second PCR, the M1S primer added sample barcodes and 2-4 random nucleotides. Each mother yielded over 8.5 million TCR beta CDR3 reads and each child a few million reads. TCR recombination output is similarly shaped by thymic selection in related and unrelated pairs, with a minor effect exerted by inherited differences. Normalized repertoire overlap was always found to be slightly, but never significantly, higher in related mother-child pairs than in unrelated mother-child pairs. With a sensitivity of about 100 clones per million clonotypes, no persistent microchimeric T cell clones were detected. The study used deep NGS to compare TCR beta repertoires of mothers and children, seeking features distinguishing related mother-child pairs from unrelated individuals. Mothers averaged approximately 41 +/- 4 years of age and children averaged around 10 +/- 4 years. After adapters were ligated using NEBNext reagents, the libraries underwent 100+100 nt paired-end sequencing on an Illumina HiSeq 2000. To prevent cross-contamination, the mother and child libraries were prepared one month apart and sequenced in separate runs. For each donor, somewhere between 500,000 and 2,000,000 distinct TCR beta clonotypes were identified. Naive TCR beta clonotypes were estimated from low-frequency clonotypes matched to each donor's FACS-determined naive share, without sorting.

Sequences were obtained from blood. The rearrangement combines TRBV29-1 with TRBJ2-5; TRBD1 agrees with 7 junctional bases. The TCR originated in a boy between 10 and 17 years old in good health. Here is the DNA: TGCAGCGTGCCAGGGGGCCAAGAGACCCAGTACTTC. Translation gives CSVPGGQETQYF.